Presented here are 10 T cell receptor beta chains from one specimen sequenced in a study of blood T cell repertoires in COVID-19. Only in-frame clones appear in the TCRdb table, and some are missing; sequencing was by immunoSEQ multiplex PCR. This table holds some 290,000 clones, roughly 86% found once. Sequenced input: peripheral blood. The receptors originated from a woman aged 30 to 39 with COVID-19, enrolled during active disease.

The chain is built from TRBV18 and TRBJ2-1; TRBD2 aligns across 10 bases. V lost 2 bases, J lost 8 bases, and 6 bases stayed unmatched. CDR1 KGHSH and CDR2 LQKENI come from the germline V gene. This CDR3 contains 15 residues. CDR3 in amino acids: CASSPVTSGFDEQFF. DNA of the CDR3: TGTGCCAGCTCACCAGTGACTAGCGGGTTCGATGAGCAGTTCTTC.

This chain joins TRBV27 and TRBJ1-5; 7 nucleotides agree with TRBD1. This CDR3 has 15 amino acids. CDR1 and CDR2 (germline): MNHEY, SMNVEV (reference sequence). The V segment lost 5 bases and the J segment 0 bases; nucleotides outside the gene matches: 4. This CDR3 reads CASSPNRGSNQPQHF. The CDR3 region has the DNA TGTGCCAGCAGTCCTAACAGGGGTAGCAATCAGCCCCAGCATTTT.

The rearrangement joins TRBV30 to TRBJ2-5; D may be TRBD2 (6 bases). The CDR3 is 13 residues long. Germline loops: CDR1 GTSNPN, CDR2 SVGIG (reference sequence). Trimming removed 2 bases at V and 5 bases at J, with 12 bases between. The chain's CDR3 is CAWSPRRDETQYF. The CDR3 bases are TGTGCCTGGAGTCCCAGGCGGGATGAGACCCAGTACTTC.

The rearrangement uses TRBV7-9 and TRBJ1-1; D gene unclear. Trimming removed 5 bases from V and 0 bases from J, with 4 bases in between. This CDR3 is 12 amino acids long. Germline CDR1 is SEHNR and CDR2 is FQNEAQ (reference sequence). The CDR3 is CASSIMNTEAFF. The CDR3 bases are TGTGCCAGCAGCATCATGAACACTGAAGCTTTCTTT.

The chain couples TRBV18 to TRBJ1-6, with 8 bases lining up with TRBD1. Germline V lookup: CDR1 KGHSH, CDR2 LQKENI. The CDR3 runs to 13 residues. V lost 4 bases and J lost 7; bases outside the gene matches: 0. In DNA, the CDR3 is TGTGCCAGCTCACGACAGGGGAATTCACCCCTCCACTTT. It encodes CASSRQGNSPLHF. The whole variable domain, filled in from reference TRBV18 and TRBJ1-6, reads NAGVMQNPRHLVRRRGQEARLRCSPMKGHSHVYWYRQLPEEGLKFMVYLQKENIIDESGMPKERFSAEFPKEGPSILRIQQVVRGDSAAYFCASSRQGNSPLHFGNGTRLTVT.

V gene TRBV5-1 combines with J gene TRBJ2-5, with D perhaps TRBD1 (5 bases). Germline lookup yields CDR1 SGHRS and CDR2 YFSETQ. V shed 3 bases and J shed 3 bases, with 9 bases lying between them. The CDR3 has 13 residues. In nucleotides, the CDR3 is TGCGCCAGCAGCTGGCAAGGGGAAGAGACCCAGTACTTC. Its translation: CASSWQGEETQYF. Combining the CDR3 with reference TRBV5-1 and TRBJ2-5 gives the whole variable domain KAGVTQTPRYLIKTRGQQVTLSCSPISGHRSVSWYQQTPGQGLQFLFEYFSETQRNKGNFPGRFSGRQFSNSRSEMNVSTLELGDSALYLCASSWQGEETQYFGPGTRLLVL.

The V call is TRBV28, the J call TRBJ2-1, with D perhaps TRBD1 (5 bases). Germline V gives CDR1 MDHEN, CDR2 SYDVKM. With 0 bases removed from V and 6 bases from J, the gap between germline ends came to 6 bases. The CDR3 runs 13 residues. CDR3 region: CASSLWQGNEQFF. CDR3 nucleotide sequence: TGTGCCAGCAGTTTATGGCAGGGCAATGAGCAGTTCTTC.

The chain joins TRBV27 to TRBJ1-1, with a possible D match to TRBD1 (5 bases). Germline values: CDR1 MNHEY, CDR2 SMNVEV (reference sequence). There are 16 residues in the CDR3. V was clipped by 2 bases and J by 4 bases, with 17 bases between them. This CDR3 reads CASSLDPGLLGTEAFF. The DNA of the CDR3 is TGTGCCAGCAGTTTAGACCCGGGACTCCTTGGCACTGAAGCTTTCTTT.

This chain uses TRBV5-4 with TRBJ1-2; TRBD1 is a possible D gene (6 bases). The germline V and J ends were trimmed by 0 bases and 2 bases, with 11 bases remaining between them. CDR1 and CDR2 from the germline V gene are SGHNT and YYREEE (reference sequence). This CDR3 has 15 amino acids. The CDR3 sequence: CASSLARQGNYGYTF. The CDR3 nucleotides are TGTGCCAGCAGCTTGGCCCGGCAGGGGAACTATGGCTACACCTTC.

This chain joins TRBV2 and TRBJ1-3; D gene ambiguous. This CDR3 is 14 amino acids long. Germline V gene data show CDR1 as SNHLY and CDR2 as FYNNEI. Trimming left V 4 bases short and J 0 bases short, with 7 bases between. CDR3 bases: TGTGCCAGCAGTGGGCCAAGCTCTGGAAACACCATATATTTT. Residues: CASSGPSSGNTIYF.